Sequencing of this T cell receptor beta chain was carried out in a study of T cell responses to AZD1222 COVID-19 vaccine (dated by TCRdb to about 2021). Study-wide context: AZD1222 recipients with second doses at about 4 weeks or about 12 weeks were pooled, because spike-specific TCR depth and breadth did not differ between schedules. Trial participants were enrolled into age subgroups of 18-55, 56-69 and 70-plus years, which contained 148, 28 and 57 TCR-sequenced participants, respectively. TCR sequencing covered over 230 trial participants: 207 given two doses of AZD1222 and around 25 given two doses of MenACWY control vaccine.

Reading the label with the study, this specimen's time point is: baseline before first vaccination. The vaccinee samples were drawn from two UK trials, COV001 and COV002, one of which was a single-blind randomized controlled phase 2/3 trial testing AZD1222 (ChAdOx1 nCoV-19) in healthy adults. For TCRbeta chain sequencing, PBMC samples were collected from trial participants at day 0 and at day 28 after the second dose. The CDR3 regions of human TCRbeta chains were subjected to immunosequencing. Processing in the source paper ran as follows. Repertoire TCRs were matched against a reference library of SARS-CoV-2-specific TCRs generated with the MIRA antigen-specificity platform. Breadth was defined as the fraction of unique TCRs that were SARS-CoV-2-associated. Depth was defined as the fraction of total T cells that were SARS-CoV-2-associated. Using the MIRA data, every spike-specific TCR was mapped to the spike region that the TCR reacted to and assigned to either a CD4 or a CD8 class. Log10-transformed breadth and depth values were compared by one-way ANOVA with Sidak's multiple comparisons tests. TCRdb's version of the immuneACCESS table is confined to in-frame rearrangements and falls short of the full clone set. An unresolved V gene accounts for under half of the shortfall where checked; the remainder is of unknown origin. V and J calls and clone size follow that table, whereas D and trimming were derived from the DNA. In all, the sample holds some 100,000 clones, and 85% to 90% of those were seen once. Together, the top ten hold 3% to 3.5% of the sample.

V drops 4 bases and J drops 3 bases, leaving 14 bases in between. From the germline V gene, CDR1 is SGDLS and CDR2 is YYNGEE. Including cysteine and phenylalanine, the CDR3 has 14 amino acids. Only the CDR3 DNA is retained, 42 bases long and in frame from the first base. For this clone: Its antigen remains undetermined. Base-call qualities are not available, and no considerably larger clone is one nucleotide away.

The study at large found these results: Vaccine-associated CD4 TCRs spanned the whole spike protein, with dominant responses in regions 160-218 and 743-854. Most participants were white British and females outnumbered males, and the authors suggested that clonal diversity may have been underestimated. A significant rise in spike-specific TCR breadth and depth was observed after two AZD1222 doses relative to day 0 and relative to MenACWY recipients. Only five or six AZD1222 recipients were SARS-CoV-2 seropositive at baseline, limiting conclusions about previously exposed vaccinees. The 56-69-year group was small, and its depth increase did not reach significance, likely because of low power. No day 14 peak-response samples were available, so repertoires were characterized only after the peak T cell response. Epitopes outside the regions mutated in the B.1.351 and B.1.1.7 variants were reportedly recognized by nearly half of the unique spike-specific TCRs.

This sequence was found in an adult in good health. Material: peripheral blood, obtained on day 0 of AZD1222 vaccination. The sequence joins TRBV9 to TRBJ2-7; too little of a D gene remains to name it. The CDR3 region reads CASSPRTPGYEQYF. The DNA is TGTGCCAGCAGCCCAAGGACCCCAGGCTACGAGCAGTACTTC.